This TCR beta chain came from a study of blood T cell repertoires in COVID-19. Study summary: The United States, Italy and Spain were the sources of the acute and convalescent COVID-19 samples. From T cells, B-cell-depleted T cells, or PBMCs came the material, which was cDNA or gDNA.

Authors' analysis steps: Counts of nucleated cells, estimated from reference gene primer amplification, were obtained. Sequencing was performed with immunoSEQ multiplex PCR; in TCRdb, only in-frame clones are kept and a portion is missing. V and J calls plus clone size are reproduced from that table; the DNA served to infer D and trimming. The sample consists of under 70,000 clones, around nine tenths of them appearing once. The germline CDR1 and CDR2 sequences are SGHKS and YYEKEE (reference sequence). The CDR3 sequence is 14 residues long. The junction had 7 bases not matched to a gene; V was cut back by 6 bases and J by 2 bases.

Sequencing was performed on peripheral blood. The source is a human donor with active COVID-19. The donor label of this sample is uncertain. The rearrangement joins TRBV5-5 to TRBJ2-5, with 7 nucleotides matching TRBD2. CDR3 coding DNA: TGTGCCAGCACTTGGGAGGGTAGGCAAGAGACCCAGTACTTC. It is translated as CASTWEGRQETQYF.